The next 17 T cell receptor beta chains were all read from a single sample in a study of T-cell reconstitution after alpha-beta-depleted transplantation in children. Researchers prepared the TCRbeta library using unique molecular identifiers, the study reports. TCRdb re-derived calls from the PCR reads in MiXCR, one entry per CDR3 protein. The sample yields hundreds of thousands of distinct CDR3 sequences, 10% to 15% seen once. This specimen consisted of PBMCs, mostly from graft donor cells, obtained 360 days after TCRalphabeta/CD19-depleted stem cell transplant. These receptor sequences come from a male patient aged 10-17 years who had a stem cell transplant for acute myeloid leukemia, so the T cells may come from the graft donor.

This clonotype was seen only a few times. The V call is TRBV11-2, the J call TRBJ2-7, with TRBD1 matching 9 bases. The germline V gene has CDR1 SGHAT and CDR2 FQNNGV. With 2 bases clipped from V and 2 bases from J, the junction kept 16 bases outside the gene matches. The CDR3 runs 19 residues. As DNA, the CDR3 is TGTGCCAGCAGCTTACCCTCTACTGGGACAGGGTCGGGGGCCTACGAGCAGTACTTC. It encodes CASSLPSTGTGSGAYEQYF.

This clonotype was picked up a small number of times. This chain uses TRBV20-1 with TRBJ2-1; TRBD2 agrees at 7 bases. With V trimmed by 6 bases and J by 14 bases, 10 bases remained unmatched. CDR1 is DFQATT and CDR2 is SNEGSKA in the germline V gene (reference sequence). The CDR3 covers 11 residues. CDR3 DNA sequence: TGCAGTGCACGGAGGGAGGGCCGGGAGTTCTTC. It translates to CSARREGREFF.

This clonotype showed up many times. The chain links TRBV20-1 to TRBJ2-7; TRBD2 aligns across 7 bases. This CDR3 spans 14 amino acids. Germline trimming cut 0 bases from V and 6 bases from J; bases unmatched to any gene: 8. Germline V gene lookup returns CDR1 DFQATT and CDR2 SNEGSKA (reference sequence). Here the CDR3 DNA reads TGCAGTGCTAGAGATCCAGCGGGACCTCCCGAGCAGTACTTC. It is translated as CSARDPAGPPEQYF.

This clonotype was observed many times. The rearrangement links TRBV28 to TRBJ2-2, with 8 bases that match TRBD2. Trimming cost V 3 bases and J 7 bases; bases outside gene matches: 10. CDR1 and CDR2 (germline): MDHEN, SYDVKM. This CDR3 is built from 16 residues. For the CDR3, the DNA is TGTGCCAGCAGTTTTTGGGCGGGAGGCCCTAGCGGGGAGCTGTTTTTT. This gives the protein CASSFWAGGPSGELFF. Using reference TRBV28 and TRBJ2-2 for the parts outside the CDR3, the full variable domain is DVKVTQSSRYLVKRTGEKVFLECVQDMDHENMFWYRQDPGLGLRLIYFSYDVKMKEKGDIPEGYSVSREKKERFSLILESASTNQTSMYLCASSFWAGGPSGELFFGEGSRLTVL.

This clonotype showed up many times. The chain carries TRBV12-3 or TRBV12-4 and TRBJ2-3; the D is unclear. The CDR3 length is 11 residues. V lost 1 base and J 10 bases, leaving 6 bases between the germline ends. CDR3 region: CASSLGDPQYF. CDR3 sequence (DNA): TGTGCCAGCAGTTTAGGTGATCCGCAGTATTTT.

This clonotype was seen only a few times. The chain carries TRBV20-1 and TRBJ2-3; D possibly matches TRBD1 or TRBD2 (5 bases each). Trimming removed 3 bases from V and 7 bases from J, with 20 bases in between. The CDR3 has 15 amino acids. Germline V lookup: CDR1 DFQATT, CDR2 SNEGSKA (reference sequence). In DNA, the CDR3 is TGCAGTGCTAGTGGACAAGCGGTTGGTACAAATACGCAGTATTTT. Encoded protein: CSASGQAVGTNTQYF.

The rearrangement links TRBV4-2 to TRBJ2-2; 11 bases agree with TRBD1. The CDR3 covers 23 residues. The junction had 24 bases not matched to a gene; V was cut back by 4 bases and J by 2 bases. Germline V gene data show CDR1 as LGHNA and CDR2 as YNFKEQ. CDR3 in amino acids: CASSPGGQGASLVGEGNTGELFF. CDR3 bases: TGTGCCAGCAGCCCCGGCGGACAGGGGGCATCCTTGGTGGGAGAAGGAAACACCGGGGAGCTGTTTTTT.

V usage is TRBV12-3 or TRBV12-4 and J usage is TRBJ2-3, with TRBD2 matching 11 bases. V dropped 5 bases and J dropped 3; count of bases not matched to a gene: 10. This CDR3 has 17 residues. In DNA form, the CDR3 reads TGTGCCAGCAGTCAACCGGGACTAGCGGCTAATACAGATACGCAGTATTTT. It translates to CASSQPGLAANTDTQYF.

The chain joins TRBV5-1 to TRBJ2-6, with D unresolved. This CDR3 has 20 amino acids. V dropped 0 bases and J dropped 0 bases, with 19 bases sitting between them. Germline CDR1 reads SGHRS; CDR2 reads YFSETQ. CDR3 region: CASSLDGSGFPLSGANVLTF. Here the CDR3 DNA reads TGCGCCAGCAGCTTGGACGGCAGTGGATTCCCCCTCTCTGGGGCCAACGTCCTGACTTTC. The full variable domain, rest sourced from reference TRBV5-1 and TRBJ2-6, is KAGVTQTPRYLIKTRGQQVTLSCSPISGHRSVSWYQQTPGQGLQFLFEYFSETQRNKGNFPGRFSGRQFSNSRSEMNVSTLELGDSALYLCASSLDGSGFPLSGANVLTFGAGSRLTVL.

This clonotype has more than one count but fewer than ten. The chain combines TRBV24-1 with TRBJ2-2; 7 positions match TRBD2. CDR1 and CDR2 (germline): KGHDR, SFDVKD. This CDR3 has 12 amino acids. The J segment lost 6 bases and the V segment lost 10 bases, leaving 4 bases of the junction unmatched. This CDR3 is CATKGGAGELFF. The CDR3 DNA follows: TGTGCCACTAAGGGAGGGGCCGGGGAGCTGTTTTTT.

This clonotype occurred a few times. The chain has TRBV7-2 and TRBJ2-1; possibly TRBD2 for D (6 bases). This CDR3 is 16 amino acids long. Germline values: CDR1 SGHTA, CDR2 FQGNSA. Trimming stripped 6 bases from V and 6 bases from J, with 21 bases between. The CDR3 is CASRTWGSGLVNEQFF. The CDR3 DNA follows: TGTGCCAGCAGAACCTGGGGTAGCGGTTTGGTCAATGAGCAGTTCTTC.

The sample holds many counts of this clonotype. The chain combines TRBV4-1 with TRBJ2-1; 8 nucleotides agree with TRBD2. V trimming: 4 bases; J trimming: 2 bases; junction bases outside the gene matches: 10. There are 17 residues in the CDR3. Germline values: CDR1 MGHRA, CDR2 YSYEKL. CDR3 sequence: CASSPTPAAGAYNEQFF. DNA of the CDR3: TGCGCCAGCAGCCCAACACCCGCAGCGGGAGCCTACAATGAGCAGTTCTTC.

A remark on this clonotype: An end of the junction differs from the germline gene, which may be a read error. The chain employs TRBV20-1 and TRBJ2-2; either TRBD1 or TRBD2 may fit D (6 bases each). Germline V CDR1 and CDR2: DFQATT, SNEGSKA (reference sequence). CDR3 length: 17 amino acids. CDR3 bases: TGCTGTGCTAGAGATCCAGGAGGGGGTTGGAACACCGGGGAGCTGTTTTTT. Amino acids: CCARDPGGGWNTGELFF.

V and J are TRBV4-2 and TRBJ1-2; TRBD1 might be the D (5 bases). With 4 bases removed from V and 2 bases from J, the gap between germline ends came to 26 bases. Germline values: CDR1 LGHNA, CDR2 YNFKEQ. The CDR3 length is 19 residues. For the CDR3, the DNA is TGTGCCAGCAGCCCCCGCGGGTACAGGACCCTTAGGACCAACTATGGCTACACCTTC. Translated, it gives CASSPRGYRTLRTNYGYTF.

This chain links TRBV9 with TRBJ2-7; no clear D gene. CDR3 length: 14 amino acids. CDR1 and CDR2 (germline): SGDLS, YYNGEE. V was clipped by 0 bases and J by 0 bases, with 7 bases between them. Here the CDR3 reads CASSVGRVSYEQYF. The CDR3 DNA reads TGTGCCAGCAGCGTAGGCCGGGTCTCCTACGAGCAGTACTTC.

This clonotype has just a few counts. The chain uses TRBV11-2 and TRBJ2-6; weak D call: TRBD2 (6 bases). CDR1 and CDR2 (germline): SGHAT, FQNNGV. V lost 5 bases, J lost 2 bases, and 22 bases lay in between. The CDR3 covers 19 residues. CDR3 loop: CASSASLTRPDTGANVLTF. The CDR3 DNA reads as TGTGCCAGCAGCGCCTCCCTGACTAGGCCAGATACTGGGGCCAACGTCCTGACTTTC.

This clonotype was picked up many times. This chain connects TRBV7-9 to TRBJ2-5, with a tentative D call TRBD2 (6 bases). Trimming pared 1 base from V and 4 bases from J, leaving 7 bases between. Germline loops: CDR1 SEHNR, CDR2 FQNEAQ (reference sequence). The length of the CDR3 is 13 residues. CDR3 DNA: TGTGCCAGCAGCTTAGGTAGCGGAGAGACCCAGTACTTC. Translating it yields CASSLGSGETQYF.